What follows is one T cell receptor beta chain and its context. Its antigen is still unknown. Trimming cost V 1 base and J 2 bases, with 12 bases left between them. The CDR3 totals 15 residues. CDR1 and CDR2 from the germline V gene are SGHVS and FQNEAQ. The sample originates from a study of shared clonotypes between healthy human individuals. Overall study context: For every donor, three CD4 naive, three CD4 memory, two CD8 naive and one CD8 memory plates were used. Regarding the study as a whole: Generation of non-shared clonotypes was less probable than generation of clonotypes shared by all four donors.

Only in-frame clones appear in the TCRdb table, and some are missing; sequencing was by immunoSEQ multiplex PCR. The sample lists some 2.4 million clones; 93% were seen once. Donors were healthy HIV-negative adults without recently reported acute infections or vaccinations. The authors divided CD4+ cells into CD45RA+ naive and CD45RA-negative memory subsets. The sequence came from a man aged 18 to 30 in good health. Some clones in this sample may be carry-over from other donors' samples. The rearrangement links TRBV7-8 to TRBJ2-7; D might be TRBD1 (5 bases). Sequencing used naive CD4+ T cells from PBMCs. As to subset: CD45RA+ positively selected. The chain's CDR3 is CASSLEHETAYEQYF. DNA for the CDR3: TGTGCCAGCAGCTTAGAACACGAGACAGCCTACGAGCAGTACTTC.